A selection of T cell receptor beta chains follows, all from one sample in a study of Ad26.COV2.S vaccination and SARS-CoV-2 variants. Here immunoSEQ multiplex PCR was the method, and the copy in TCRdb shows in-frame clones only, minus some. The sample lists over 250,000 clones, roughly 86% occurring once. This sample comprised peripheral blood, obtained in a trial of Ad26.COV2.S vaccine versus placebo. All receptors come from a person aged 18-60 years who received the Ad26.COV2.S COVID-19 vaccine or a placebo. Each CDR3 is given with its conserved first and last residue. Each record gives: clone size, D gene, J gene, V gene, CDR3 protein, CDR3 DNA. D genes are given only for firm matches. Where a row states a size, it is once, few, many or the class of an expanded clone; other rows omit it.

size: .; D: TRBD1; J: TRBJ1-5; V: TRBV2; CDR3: CASGGDRGNQPQHF; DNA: TGTGCCAGCGGGGGGGACAGGGGCAATCAGCCCCAGCATTTT
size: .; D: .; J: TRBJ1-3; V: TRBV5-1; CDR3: CASSLEYRIRAKRSSGNTIYF; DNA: TGCGCCAGCAGCTTGGAGTACAGAATAAGAGCTAAACGGAGCTCTGGAAACACCATATATTTT
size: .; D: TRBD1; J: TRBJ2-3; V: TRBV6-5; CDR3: CASAGTGSDTQYF; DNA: TGTGCCAGCGCCGGGACAGGGTCAGATACGCAGTATTTT
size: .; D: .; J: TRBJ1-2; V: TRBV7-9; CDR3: CASSRGIPRDYGYTF; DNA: TGTGCCAGCAGCCGGGGGATTCCGAGGGACTATGGCTACACCTTC
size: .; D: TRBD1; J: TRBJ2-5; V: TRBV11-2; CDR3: CASSLATGTEGQETQYF; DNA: TGTGCCAGCAGCTTAGCTACCGGGACAGAAGGACAAGAGACCCAGTACTTC
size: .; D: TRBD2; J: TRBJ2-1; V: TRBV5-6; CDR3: CASSPGTSGGNEQFF; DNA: TGTGCCAGCAGCCCCGGGACTAGCGGGGGGAATGAGCAGTTCTTC
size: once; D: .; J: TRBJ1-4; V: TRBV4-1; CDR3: CASSQAGDRGGVSEKLFF; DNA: TGCGCCAGCAGCCAGGCGGGAGACCGAGGGGGTGTCAGCGAAAAACTGTTTTTT
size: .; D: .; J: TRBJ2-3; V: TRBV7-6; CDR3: CASSSLADTQYF; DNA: TGTGCCAGCAGCTCCCTCGCGGATACGCAGTATTTT
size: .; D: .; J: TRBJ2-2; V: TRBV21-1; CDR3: CASSIPPGLAGGGELFF; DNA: TGTGCCAGCAGCATACCCCCGGGACTAGCGGGAGGCGGGGAGCTGTTTTTT
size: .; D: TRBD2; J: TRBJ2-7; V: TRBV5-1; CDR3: CASSSGLATYF; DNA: TGCGCCAGCAGCTCCGGACTAGCTACGTACTTC
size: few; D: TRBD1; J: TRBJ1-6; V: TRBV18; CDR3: CASSSTGGHYNSPLHF; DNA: TGTGCCAGCTCATCCACAGGGGGCCACTATAATTCACCCCTCCACTTT
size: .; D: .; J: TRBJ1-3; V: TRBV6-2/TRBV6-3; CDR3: CASTPGSSGNTIYF; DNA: TGTGCCAGCACCCCAGGGAGCTCTGGAAACACCATATATTTT
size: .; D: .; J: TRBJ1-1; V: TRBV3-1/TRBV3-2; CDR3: CASSSTGNTEAFF; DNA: TGTGCCAGCAGCTCGACAGGTAACACTGAAGCTTTCTTT
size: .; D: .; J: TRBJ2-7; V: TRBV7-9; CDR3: CASRSGRDILYEQYF; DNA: TGTGCCAGCAGATCCGGACGGGACATTCTCTACGAGCAGTACTTC
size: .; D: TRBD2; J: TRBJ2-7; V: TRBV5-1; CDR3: CASSILAEGVYEQYF; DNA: TGCGCCAGCAGCATACTAGCGGAGGGGGTCTACGAGCAGTACTTC
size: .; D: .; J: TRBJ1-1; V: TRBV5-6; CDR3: CASSRTGFGTEAFF; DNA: TGTGCCAGCAGCCGAACAGGGTTTGGCACTGAAGCTTTCTTT
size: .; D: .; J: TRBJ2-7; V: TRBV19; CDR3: CASSNYEAYEQYF; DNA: TGTGCCAGTAGTAATTACGAGGCCTACGAGCAGTACTTC
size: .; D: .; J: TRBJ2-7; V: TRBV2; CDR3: CASRVGPTYEQYF; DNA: TGTGCCAGCAGGGTGGGACCGACCTACGAGCAGTACTTC
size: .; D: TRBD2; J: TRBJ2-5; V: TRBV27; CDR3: CASSRLWTSGIETQYF; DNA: TGTGCCAGCAGTCGACTCTGGACTAGCGGCATAGAGACCCAGTACTTC
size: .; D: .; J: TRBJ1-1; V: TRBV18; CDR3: CASSPGISNTEAFF; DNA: TGTGCCAGCTCACCGGGGATTTCCAACACTGAAGCTTTCTTT
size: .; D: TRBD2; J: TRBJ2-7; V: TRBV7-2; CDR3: CASSLTSGNSYEQYF; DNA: TGTGCCAGCAGCTTAACTAGCGGTAACTCCTACGAGCAGTACTTC
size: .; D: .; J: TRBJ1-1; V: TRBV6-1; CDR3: CASSEDGWTEAFF; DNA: TGTGCCAGCAGTGAAGACGGGTGGACTGAAGCTTTCTTT
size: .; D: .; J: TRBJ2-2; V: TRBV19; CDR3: CASSITATPGTGELFF; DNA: TGTGCCAGTAGTATCACAGCAACCCCGGGGACCGGGGAGCTGTTTTTT
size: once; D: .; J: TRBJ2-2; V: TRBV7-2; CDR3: CASSLARLNTGELFF; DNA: TGTGCCAGCAGCTTAGCACGCCTGAACACCGGGGAGCTGTTTTTT
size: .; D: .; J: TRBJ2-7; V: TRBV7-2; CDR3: CASSLVNSQGEQYF; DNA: TGTGCCAGCAGCTTAGTCAACAGCCAGGGAGAGCAGTACTTC
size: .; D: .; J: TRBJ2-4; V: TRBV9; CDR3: CASSVRGSGNIQYF; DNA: TGTGCCAGCAGCGTTAGGGGTTCGGGAAACATTCAGTACTTC
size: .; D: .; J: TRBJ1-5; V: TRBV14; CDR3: CASSQDGNQPQHF; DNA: TGTGCCAGCAGCCAAGATGGCAATCAGCCCCAGCATTTT
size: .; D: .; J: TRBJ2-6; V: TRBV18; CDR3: CASSPNAGANVLTF; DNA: TGTGCCAGCTCACCAAATGCTGGGGCCAACGTCCTGACTTTC
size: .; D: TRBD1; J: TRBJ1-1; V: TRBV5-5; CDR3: CASSPDRGTEAFF; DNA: TGTGCCAGCAGCCCCGACAGGGGAACTGAAGCTTTCTTT
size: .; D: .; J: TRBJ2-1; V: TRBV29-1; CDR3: CSARTGYNEQFF; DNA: TGCAGCGCCAGGACGGGGTACAATGAGCAGTTCTTC
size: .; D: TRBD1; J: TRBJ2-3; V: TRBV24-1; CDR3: CATSDRTGNTDTQYF; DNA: TGTGCCACCAGTGATCGGACAGGAAACACAGATACGCAGTATTTT
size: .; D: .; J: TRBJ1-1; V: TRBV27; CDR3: CASSRSRQLNTEAFF; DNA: TGTGCCAGCAGCCGATCCCGACAGTTGAACACTGAAGCTTTCTTT
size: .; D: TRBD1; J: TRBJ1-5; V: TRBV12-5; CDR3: CASGSGGSHQPQHF; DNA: TGTGCTAGTGGTTCAGGGGGCTCACATCAGCCCCAGCATTTT
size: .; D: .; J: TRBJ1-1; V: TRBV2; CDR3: CASSEQGRRGTEAFF; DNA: TGTGCCAGCAGTGAGCAGGGCCGGAGAGGCACTGAAGCTTTCTTT
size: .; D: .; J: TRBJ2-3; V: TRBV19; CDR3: CASTLRLHGDTQYF; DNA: TGTGCCAGTACTCTCCGGCTGCACGGAGATACGCAGTATTTT
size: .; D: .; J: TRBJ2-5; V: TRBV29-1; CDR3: CSVETGQETQYF; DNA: TGCAGCGTTGAAACTGGGCAAGAGACCCAGTACTTC
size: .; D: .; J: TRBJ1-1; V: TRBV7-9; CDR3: CASSLVRAGAQNTEAFF; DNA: TGTGCCAGCAGCTTAGTAAGGGCAGGGGCGCAGAACACTGAAGCTTTCTTT
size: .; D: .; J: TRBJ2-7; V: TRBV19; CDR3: CASSIAAAAGIYEQYF; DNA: TGTGCCAGTAGTATAGCAGCGGCCGCGGGTATCTACGAGCAGTACTTC
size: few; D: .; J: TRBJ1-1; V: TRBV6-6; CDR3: CASGIPGDTEAFF; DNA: TGTGCCAGCGGAATACCAGGGGACACTGAAGCTTTCTTT
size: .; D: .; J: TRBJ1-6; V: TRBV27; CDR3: CASSSLQYENNSPLHF; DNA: TGTGCCAGCAGTAGTCTACAGTATGAAAATAATTCACCCCTCCACTTT
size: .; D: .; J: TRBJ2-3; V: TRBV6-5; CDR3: CASSYGDGYTDTQYF; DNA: TGTGCCAGCAGTTACGGTGACGGATACACAGATACGCAGTATTTT
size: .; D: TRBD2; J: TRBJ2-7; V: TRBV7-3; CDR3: CASSPSDSLLAGYEQYF; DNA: TGTGCCAGCAGTCCCAGCGATTCATTGTTAGCGGGCTACGAGCAGTACTTC
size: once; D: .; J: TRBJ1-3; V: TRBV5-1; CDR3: CASWSGSGNTIYF; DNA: TGCGCCAGCTGGTCGGGCTCTGGAAACACCATATATTTT
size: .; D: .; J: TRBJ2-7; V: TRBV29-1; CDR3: CSVKPTTDYEQYF; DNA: TGCAGCGTTAAGCCTACAACAGACTACGAGCAGTACTTC
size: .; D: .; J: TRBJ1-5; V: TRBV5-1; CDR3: CASSLEGSYSNQPQHF; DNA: TGCGCCAGCAGCTTGGAAGGCAGTTATAGCAATCAGCCCCAGCATTTT
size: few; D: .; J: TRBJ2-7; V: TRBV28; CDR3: CASSRQGLLIEQYF; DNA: TGTGCCAGCAGTCGACAGGGACTACTTATCGAGCAGTACTTC
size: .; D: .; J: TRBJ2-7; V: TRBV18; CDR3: CASSPAGGDEQYF; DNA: TGTGCCAGCTCACCGGCTGGAGGGGACGAGCAGTACTTC
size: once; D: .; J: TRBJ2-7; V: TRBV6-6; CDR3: CASIPGPEYEQYF; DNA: TGTGCCAGCATTCCGGGACCGGAGTACGAGCAGTACTTC
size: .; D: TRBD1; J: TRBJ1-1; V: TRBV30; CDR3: CAWTERGTGGRNTEAFF; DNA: TGTGCCTGGACCGAACGGGGGACAGGGGGTCGGAACACTGAAGCTTTCTTT
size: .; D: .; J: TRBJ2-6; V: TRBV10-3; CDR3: CAISRSPGANVLTF; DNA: TGTGCCATCAGTAGGAGCCCAGGGGCCAACGTCCTGACTTTC
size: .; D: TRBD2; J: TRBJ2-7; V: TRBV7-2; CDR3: CASSLATSGRAYEQYF; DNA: TGTGCCAGCAGCTTAGCCACTAGCGGGAGGGCCTACGAGCAGTACTTC
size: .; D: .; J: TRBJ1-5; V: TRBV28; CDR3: CASSLFGDHSNQPQHF; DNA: TGTGCCAGCAGTTTATTTGGGGATCATAGCAATCAGCCCCAGCATTTT
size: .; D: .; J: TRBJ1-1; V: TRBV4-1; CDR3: CASGIYTGRDTEAFF; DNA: TGCGCCAGCGGAATTTACACAGGGAGGGACACTGAAGCTTTCTTT
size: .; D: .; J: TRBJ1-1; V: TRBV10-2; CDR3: CASSESRGSITEAFF; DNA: TGCGCCAGCAGTGAGTCAAGGGGGTCAATCACTGAAGCTTTCTTT
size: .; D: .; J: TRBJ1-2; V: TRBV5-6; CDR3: CASSLWAGPNYGYTF; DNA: TGTGCCAGCAGCTTGTGGGCAGGGCCGAACTATGGCTACACCTTC